This T cell receptor (beta chain) came from a study of shared clonotypes between healthy human individuals. Splitting of each subset's genomic DNA was done evenly across several immunoSEQ plates. How the authors handled the data: Quality scores were absent from the junction-only immunoSEQ sequences, so filtering differed. Sequencing used immunoSEQ multiplex PCR; TCRdb keeps in-frame clones, though not all of them. The V and J calls and clone size are taken from that table; D and trimming were inferred from the DNA. The sample contains 1.4 million or so clones, 98% of which appear only once. Partitioning of CD4+ cells yielded a CD45RA+ naive subset and a CD45RA-negative memory subset. This clone was found once. Trimming took 0 bases from V and 6 from J, leaving 9 bases between them. The V gene's germline CDR1 is MNHNS and CDR2 SASEGT. The CDR3 extends over 14 amino acids.

The genes are TRBV6-1 and TRBJ1-5; D not certain. The source is a man under 40 in good health. Source material: naive CD4+ T cells sorted from blood. Subset here: CD45RA+ positively selected. CDR3: CASSEATIVQPQHF. CDR3 nucleotides: TGTGCCAGCAGTGAAGCTACCATTGTTCAGCCCCAGCATTTT.